What follows is one TCR beta chain and its context. The data were taken from a study of blood T cell repertoires in COVID-19. Study information: The United States, Italy and Spain were the sources of the acute and convalescent COVID-19 samples. PBMCs, B-cell-depleted T cells, or T cells provided the cDNA or gDNA that made up the material.

In the original analysis: Researchers report that nucleated cell counts were estimated from reference gene primer amplification. Profiling relied on immunoSEQ multiplex PCR, and the TCRdb table lists in-frame clones only, not all of them. For V, J and clone size, that table is used; D and trimming come from the DNA. The sample carries 45,000 to 60,000 clones, about four fifths recorded once. V shed 2 bases, J shed 8 bases, and the junction held 5 bases outside the gene matches. Germline assignment: CDR1 MDHEN and CDR2 SYDVKM. This CDR3 is built from 14 residues. Material: peripheral blood. The chain couples TRBV28 to TRBJ1-2; 10 positions agree with TRBD1. The TCR comes from an elderly woman with acute or convalescent COVID-19. The chain's CDR3 is CASSLAGQGFGYTF. In DNA, the CDR3 is TGTGCCAGCAGTTTAGCGGGACAGGGGTTCGGCTACACCTTC.